This is a list of T cell receptor beta chains from one sample in a study of OX40 agonist ivuxolimab in advanced cancers. Sequencing was performed with immunoSEQ multiplex PCR; in TCRdb, only in-frame clones are kept and a portion is missing. The sample lists 40,000 or so clones; about 92% were seen once. Sequencing was performed on CD4+ or CD8+ T cells sorted from blood, taken in a trial of the OX40 agonist ivuxolimab. These TCRs come from an adult with an advanced solid tumor such as melanoma, head and neck, liver or kidney cancer. Each CDR3 is given with its conserved first and last residue. Each record gives: D gene, clone size, J gene, V gene, CDR3 protein, CDR3 DNA. D genes are given only for firm matches. Clone size is given for some rows only: seen once, a few or many times, or a class if the clone is expanded.

>TRBD1|once|TRBJ1-2|TRBV2
CASREDRALSYGYTF
TGTGCCAGCAGGGAAGACAGGGCGCTTTCCTATGGCTACACCTTC
>TRBD2|.|TRBJ2-1|TRBV9
CASSVGLAGSYNEQFF
TGTGCCAGCAGCGTAGGACTAGCGGGCTCCTACAATGAGCAGTTCTTC
>.|.|TRBJ2-7|TRBV2
CASSVLQSSYEQYF
TGTGCCAGCAGTGTGTTACAGAGTTCCTACGAGCAGTACTTC
>.|.|TRBJ1-3|TRBV16
CASSQSRHGGDTIYF
TGTGCCAGCAGCCAATCTCGACACGGCGGGGACACCATATATTTT
>.|.|TRBJ1-6|TRBV27
CASGRDRANSPLHF
TGTGCCAGCGGGAGGGACCGAGCAAATTCACCCCTCCACTTT
>.|.|TRBJ2-1|TRBV28
CASSFFSSAYGPHEQFF
TGTGCCAGCAGTTTTTTTTCTAGCGCCTACGGCCCCCATGAGCAGTTCTTC
>TRBD1|.|TRBJ1-2|TRBV13
CASSESTGNYGYTF
TGTGCCAGCAGTGAATCGACAGGGAACTATGGCTACACCTTC
>TRBD2|.|TRBJ2-1|TRBV7-3
CASSSGTSGYNEQFF
TGTGCCAGCAGCTCCGGGACTAGCGGTTACAATGAGCAGTTCTTC
>.|.|TRBJ2-1|TRBV7-9
CASISGNEQFF
TGTGCCAGCATCTCCGGGAATGAGCAGTTCTTC
>.|.|TRBJ2-6|TRBV27
CASSLRGASSGANVLTF
TGTGCCAGCAGTTTGAGGGGCGCAAGCTCTGGGGCCAACGTCCTGACTTTC
>TRBD1|.|TRBJ2-7|TRBV27
CASAGGITYEQYF
TGTGCCAGTGCAGGGGGCATCACCTACGAGCAGTACTTC
>TRBD2|once|TRBJ2-1|TRBV19
CASLAGGLDEQFF
TGTGCCAGCCTAGCGGGAGGGCTTGATGAGCAGTTCTTC
>.|.|TRBJ1-1|TRBV27
CASSLSGLGNTEAFF
TGTGCCAGCAGTTTATCGGGATTGGGGAACACTGAAGCTTTCTTT
>TRBD2|.|TRBJ2-1|TRBV27
CASSFTGTSGNEQFF
TGTGCCAGCAGTTTCACCGGGACTAGCGGCAATGAGCAGTTCTTC
>.|.|TRBJ1-1|TRBV9
CASSVVGAGEAFF
TGTGCCAGCAGCGTAGTGGGGGCTGGTGAAGCTTTCTTT
>TRBD2|few|TRBJ2-1|TRBV6-5
CASSYSTSGIYNEQFF
TGTGCCAGCAGTTACTCGACTAGCGGGATTTACAATGAGCAGTTCTTC
>TRBD2|.|TRBJ2-1|TRBV9
CASSVSGRATHEQFF
TGTGCCAGCAGCGTTAGCGGGAGGGCCACCCATGAGCAGTTCTTC
>.|.|TRBJ2-7|TRBV28
CASGHEQYF
TGTGCCAGCGGCCACGAGCAGTACTTC
>.|.|TRBJ2-5|TRBV7-7
CASSGGLQETQYF
TGTGCCAGCAGCGGAGGACTCCAAGAGACCCAGTACTTC
>.|.|TRBJ2-7|TRBV7-9
CASSLSLSEQYF
TGTGCCAGCAGCTTATCCCTTTCCGAGCAGTACTTC
>.|.|TRBJ1-5|TRBV6-6
CASSYHGWGSNQPQHF
TGTGCCAGCAGTTACCACGGATGGGGCAGCAATCAGCCCCAGCATTTT
>TRBD1|.|TRBJ2-3|TRBV9
CASSRGQVLTDTQYF
TGTGCCAGCAGCCGAGGACAGGTACTCACAGATACGCAGTATTTT
>TRBD2|.|TRBJ2-5|TRBV7-6
CASSPRLAWETQYF
TGTGCCAGCAGCCCCCGACTAGCATGGGAGACCCAGTACTTC